This T cell receptor (beta chain) was profiled in a study of cytomegalovirus exposure and HLA in healthy donors. Study-level findings and limits: Analyses of presence and absence presupposed an approximately uniform sequencing depth across donors. The authors considered a cluster of highly shared sequence variants likely to be a sequencing artifact.

13 Jbeta primers and 60 Vbeta primers were used for the PCR. The repertoire was sequenced with immunoSEQ multiplex PCR; TCRdb's copy has only in-frame clones and lacks some. Of 150,000 to 200,000 clones in the sample, 70% to 80% are singletons; the top ten hold approximately 2.2%. In regard to this clone: What it binds is not known.

Unrecorded immune exposure was likely among donors, who were nominally healthy when sampled. Germline CDR1 reads SEHNR; CDR2 reads FQNEAQ (reference sequence). The CDR3 consists of 15 residues. Trimming shortened V by 5 bases and J by 5 bases, and 18 bases separated the two germline ends. The V call is TRBV7-9, the J call TRBJ2-5; D possibly corresponds to TRBD2 (5 bases). The receptor's source is a woman in her forties or fifties in good health and CMV-seronegative. Sequencing was performed on PBMCs. CDR3 sequence (DNA): TGTGCCAGCAGCCGGCGGGCAGGAATTGAGGAGACCCAGTACTTC. Translation: CASSRRAGIEETQYF.